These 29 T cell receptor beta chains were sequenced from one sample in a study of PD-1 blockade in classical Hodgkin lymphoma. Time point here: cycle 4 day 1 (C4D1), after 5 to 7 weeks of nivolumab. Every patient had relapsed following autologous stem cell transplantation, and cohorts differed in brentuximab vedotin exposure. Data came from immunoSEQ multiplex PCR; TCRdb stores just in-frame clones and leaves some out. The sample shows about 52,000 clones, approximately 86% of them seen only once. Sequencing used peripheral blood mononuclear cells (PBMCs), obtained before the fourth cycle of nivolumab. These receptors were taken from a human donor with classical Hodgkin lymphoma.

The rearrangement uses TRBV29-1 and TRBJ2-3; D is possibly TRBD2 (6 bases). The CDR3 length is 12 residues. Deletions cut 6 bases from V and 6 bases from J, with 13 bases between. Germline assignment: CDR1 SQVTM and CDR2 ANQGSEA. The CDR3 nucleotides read TGCAGCGTCGGAGGGGCAGGCGATACGCAGTATTTT. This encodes CSVGGAGDTQYF.

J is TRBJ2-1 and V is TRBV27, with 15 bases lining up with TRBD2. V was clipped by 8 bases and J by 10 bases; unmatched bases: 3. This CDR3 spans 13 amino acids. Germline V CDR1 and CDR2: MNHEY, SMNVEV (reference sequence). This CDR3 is CASGLAGGREQFF. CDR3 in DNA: TGTGCCAGCGGACTAGCGGGGGGGCGCGAGCAGTTCTTC.

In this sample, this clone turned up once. The CDR3, as DNA: TGTGCCAGCAGTCCCGCCGGGTCTCTCTATGGCTACACCTTC. Translation gives CASSPAGSLYGYTF. The chain joins TRBV28 to TRBJ1-2; no clear D. Germline loops: CDR1 MDHEN, CDR2 SYDVKM. CDR3 length: 14 residues. The V gene lost 5 bases and the J gene lost 4 bases, with 14 bases spanning the gap.

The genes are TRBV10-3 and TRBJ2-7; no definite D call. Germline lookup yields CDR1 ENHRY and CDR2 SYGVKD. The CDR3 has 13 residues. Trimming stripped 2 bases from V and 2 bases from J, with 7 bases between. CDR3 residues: CAISETGTYEQYF. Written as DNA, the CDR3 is TGTGCCATCAGTGAGACTGGAACCTACGAGCAGTACTTC.

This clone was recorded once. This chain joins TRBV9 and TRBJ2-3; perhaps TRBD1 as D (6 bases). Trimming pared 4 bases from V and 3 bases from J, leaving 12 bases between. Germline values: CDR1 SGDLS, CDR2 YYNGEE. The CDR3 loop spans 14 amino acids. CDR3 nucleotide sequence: TGTGCCAGCAGCCTCGCAGGGACAACAGATACGCAGTATTTT. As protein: CASSLAGTTDTQYF. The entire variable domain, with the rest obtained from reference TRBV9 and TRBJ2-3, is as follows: DSGVTQTPKHLITATGQRVTLRCSPRSGDLSVYWYQQSLDQGLQFLIQYYNGEERAKGNILERFSAQQFPDLHSELNLSSLELGDSALYFCASSLAGTTDTQYFGPGTRLTVL.

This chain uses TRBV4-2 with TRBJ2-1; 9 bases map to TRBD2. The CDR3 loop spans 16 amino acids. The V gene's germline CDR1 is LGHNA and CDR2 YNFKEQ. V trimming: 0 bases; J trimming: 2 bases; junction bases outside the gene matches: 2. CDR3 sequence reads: CASSQDGLAPYNEQFF. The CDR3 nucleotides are TGTGCCAGCAGCCAAGATGGACTAGCGCCCTACAATGAGCAGTTCTTC.

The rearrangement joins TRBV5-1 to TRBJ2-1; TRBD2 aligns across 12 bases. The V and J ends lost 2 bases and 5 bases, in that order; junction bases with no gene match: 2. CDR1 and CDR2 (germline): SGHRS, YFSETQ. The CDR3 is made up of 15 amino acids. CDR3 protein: CASSFLAGGNNEQFF. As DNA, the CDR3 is TGCGCCAGCAGCTTCCTAGCGGGAGGGAACAATGAGCAGTTCTTC.

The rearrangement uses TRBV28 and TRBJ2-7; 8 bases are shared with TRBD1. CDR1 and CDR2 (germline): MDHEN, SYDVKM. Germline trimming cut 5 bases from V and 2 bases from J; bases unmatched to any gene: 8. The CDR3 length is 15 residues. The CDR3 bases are TGTGCCAGCAGTAACGACAGGGGCCATACCTACGAGCAGTACTTC. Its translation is CASSNDRGHTYEQYF.

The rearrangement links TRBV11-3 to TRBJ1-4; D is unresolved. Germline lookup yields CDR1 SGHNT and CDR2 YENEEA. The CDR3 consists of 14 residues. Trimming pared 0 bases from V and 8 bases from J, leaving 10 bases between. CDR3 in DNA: TGTGCCAGCAGCTTAGATGGAGTGGAAGAAAAACTGTTTTTT. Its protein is CASSLDGVEEKLFF.

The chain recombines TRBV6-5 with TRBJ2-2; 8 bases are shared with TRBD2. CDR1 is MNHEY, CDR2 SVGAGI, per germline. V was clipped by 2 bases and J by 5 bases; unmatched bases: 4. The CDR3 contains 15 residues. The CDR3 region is CASSYLGGGTGELFF. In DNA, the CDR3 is TGTGCCAGCAGTTACCTCGGGGGGGGTACCGGGGAGCTGTTTTTT.

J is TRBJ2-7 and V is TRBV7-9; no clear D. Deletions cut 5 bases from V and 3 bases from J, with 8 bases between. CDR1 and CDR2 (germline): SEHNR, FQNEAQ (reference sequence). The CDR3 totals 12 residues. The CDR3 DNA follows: TGTGCCAGCAGCCCTACAGTCTACGAGCAGTACTTC. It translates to CASSPTVYEQYF.

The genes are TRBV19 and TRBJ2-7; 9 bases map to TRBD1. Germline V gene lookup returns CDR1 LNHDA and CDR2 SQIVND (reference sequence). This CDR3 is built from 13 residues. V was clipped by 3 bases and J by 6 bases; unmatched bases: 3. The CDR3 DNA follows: TGTGCCAGTAGTATGGACAGGGGAGGCGAGCAGTACTTC. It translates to CASSMDRGGEQYF.

The CDR3 here is CASSYPGDRDSPLHF. CDR3 coding DNA: TGTGCCAGCAGTTACCCGGGGGACAGGGACTCACCCCTCCACTTT. The chain is built from TRBV6-6 and TRBJ1-6; 9 positions agree with TRBD1. V shed 2 bases and J 10 bases; nucleotides not matched to a gene: 6. The CDR3 totals 15 residues. The V gene's germline CDR1 is MNHNY and CDR2 SVGAGI (reference sequence).

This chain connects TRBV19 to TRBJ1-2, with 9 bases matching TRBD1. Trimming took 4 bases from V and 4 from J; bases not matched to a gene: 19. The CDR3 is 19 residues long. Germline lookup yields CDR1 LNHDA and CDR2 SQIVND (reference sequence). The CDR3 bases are TGTGCCAGTAGTACACCTTACCGGGACAGGGAAAAAGTTGGCTATGGCTACACCTTC. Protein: CASSTPYRDREKVGYGYTF.

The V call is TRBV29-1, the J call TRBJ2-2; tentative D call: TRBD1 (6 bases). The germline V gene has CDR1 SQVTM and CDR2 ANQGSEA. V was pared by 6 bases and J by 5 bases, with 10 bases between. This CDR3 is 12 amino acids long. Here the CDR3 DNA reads TGCAGCGTGGGGGCGGTGACCGGGGAGCTGTTTTTT. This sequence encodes CSVGAVTGELFF.

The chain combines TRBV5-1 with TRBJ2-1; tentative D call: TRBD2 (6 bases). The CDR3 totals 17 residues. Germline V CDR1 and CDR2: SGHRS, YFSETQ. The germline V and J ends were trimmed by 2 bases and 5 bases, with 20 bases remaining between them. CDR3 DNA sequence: TGCGCCAGCAGCTTTCTGTGGGGACTCCGGTTCAACAATGAGCAGTTCTTC. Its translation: CASSFLWGLRFNNEQFF.

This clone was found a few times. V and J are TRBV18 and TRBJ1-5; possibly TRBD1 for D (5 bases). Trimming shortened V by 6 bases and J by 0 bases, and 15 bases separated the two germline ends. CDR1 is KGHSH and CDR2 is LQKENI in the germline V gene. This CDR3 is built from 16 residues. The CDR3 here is CASSLEEGLSNQPQHF. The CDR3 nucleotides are TGTGCCAGCTCCCTAGAGGAGGGGCTTAGCAATCAGCCCCAGCATTTT.

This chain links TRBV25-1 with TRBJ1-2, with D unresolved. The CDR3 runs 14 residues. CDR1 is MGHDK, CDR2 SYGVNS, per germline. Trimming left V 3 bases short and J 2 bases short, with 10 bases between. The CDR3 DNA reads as TGTGCCAGCAGTGATATGGGATGGAACTATGGCTACACCTTC. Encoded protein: CASSDMGWNYGYTF.

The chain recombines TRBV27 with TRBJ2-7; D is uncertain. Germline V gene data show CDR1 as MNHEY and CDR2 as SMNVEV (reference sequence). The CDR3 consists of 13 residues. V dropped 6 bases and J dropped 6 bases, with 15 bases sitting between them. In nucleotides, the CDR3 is TGTGCCAGCAGGGGCCAGCCCTCTGGCGAGCAGTACTTC. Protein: CASRGQPSGEQYF.

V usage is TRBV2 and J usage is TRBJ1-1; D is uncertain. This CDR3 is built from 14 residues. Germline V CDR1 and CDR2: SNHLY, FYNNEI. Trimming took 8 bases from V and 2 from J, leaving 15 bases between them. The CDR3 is CASRASKGNTEAFF. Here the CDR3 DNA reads TGTGCCAGCCGGGCGTCCAAGGGAAACACTGAAGCTTTCTTT.

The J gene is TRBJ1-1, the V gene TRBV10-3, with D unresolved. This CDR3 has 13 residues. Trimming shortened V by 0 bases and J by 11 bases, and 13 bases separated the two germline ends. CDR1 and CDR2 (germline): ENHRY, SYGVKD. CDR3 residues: CAISESVVLEAFF. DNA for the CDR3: TGTGCCATCAGTGAGTCGGTAGTGTTGGAGGCTTTCTTT.

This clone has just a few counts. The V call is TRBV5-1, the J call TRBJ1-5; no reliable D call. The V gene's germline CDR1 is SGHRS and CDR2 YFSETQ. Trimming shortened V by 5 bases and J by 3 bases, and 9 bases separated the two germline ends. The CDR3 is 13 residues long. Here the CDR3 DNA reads TGCGCCAGCAGATCAGGCTCCAATCAGCCCCAGCATTTT. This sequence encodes CASRSGSNQPQHF.

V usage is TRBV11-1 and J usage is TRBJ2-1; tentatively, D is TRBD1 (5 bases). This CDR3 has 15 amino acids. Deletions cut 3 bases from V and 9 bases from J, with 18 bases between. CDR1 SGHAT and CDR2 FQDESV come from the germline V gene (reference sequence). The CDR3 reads CASSFRTKPSGEQFF. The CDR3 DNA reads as TGTGCCAGCAGCTTTCGGACAAAGCCGTCCGGTGAGCAGTTCTTC.

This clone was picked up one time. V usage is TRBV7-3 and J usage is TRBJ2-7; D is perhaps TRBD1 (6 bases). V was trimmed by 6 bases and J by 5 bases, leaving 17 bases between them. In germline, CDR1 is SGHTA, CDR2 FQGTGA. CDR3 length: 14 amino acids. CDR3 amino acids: CASSRSGTRNEQYF. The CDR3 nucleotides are TGTGCCAGCAGTCGATCCGGGACAAGGAACGAGCAGTACTTC.

The CDR3 nucleotides are TGTGCCAGCAGCCTTGAACCGGGACATACGCAGTATTTT. Its translation: CASSLEPGHTQYF. This chain uses TRBV7-2 with TRBJ2-3; D possibly matches TRBD1 or TRBD2 (5 bases each). The CDR3 is 13 amino acids. CDR1 and CDR2 (germline): SGHTA, FQGNSA. Trimming cost V 5 bases and J 7 bases, with 13 bases left between them.

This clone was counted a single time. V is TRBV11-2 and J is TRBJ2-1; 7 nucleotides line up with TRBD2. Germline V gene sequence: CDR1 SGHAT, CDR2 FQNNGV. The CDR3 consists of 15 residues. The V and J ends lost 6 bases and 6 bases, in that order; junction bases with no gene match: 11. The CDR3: CASSLGAGSGNEQFF. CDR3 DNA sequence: TGTGCCAGCAGTCTAGGAGCGGGGAGCGGCAATGAGCAGTTCTTC.

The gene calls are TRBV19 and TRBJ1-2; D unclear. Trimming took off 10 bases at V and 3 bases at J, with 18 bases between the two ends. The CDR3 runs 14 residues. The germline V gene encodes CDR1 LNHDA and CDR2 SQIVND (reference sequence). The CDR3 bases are TGTGCCACCGGCGGGCGGCTGTCGGACTATGGCTACACCTTC. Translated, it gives CATGGRLSDYGYTF.

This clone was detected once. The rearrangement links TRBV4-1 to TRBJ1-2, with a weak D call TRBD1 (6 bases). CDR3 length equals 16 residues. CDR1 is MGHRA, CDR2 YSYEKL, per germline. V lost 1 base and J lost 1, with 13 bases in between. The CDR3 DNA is TGCGCCAGCAGCCAAGTTCCAGGGGAGGGTAACTATGGCTACACCTTC. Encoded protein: CASSQVPGEGNYGYTF.

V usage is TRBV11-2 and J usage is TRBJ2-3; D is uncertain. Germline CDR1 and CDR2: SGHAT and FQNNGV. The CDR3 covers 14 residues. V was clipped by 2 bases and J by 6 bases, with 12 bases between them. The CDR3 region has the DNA TGTGCCAGCAGCTTATTGGATTTCTCGGATACGCAGTATTTT. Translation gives CASSLLDFSDTQYF.